This T cell receptor (beta chain) was sequenced during a study of blood T cell repertoires in COVID-19. Germline CDR1 KGHSH, CDR2 LQKENI. V lost 3 bases to trimming and J lost 2 bases; unmatched junction nucleotides: 9. CDR3 size: 17 residues. Produced via immunoSEQ multiplex PCR; TCRdb's table is partial and in-frame only. There are 200,000 to 300,000 clones in the sample; around 90% occur only once, and around 0.9% lies in the top ten. This chain links TRBV18 with TRBJ2-3, with 9 bases lining up with TRBD2. Input material: peripheral blood. The receptor was derived from a man aged 25 to 40 with COVID-19, enrolled during active disease. CDR3 sequence: CASSPKPSGAITDTQYF. DNA of the CDR3: TGTGCCAGCTCACCGAAACCTAGCGGGGCTATCACAGATACGCAGTATTTT.